This T cell receptor (beta chain) was sequenced in a study of Graves' ophthalmopathy and Graves' hyperthyroidism. Points from the study as a whole: Blood also contained most of the expanded thyroid clonotypes above 0.001 frequency. Sensitivity reached less than 71% and specificity approximately 72% when the model predicted ophthalmopathy progression.

Details on this clonotype: Its target is not known. One end of the junction fails to match germline, which may point to a read error.

RNA served as the template for amplifying TCR beta CDR3 regions. The first round was an RT-PCR with HTBI primers, and the second round was a multiplex PCR. TCRdb used MiXCR to reprocess the multiplex PCR reads, holding one entry per CDR3 protein. The table has roughly 1.1 million distinct CDR3 sequences, about two fifths seen once; the top ten hold roughly 11%. The CDR3 consists of 14 residues. Germline CDR1 SEHNR, CDR2 FQNEAQ (reference sequence). Pregnancy or lactation, uncontrolled infections and other autoimmune diseases were grounds for excluding patients. The genes are TRBV7-9 and TRBJ2-5; D is unclear. The sample taken for sequencing was peripheral blood or thyroid tissue (not recorded which). The receptor's source is an adult man with Graves' hyperthyroidism. CDR3 DNA: TGCGCCAGCAGCTTGGGGATAGTTGAAGAGACCCAGTACTTC. This codes for CASSLGIVEETQYF.